In its sample, the clone carrying this T cell receptor (beta chain) was seen a few times. Its matching antigen is unknown. The TCR alpha and TCR beta cDNA libraries, bearing sample barcodes and UMIs, were generated by 5'RACE using constant-segment primers. Each CDR3 protein is one row after TCRdb ran MiXCR on the 5' RACE reads. The sample shows some 270,000 distinct CDR3 sequences, 15% to 17% of them seen only once. The data originate from a study of T-cell memory formation after mild COVID-19. Whole-study context: TCR clusters were mostly confined to one donor each. Study-wide results and caveats: In pre-infection memory, a portion of responding clones appeared, which suggested that cross-reactive memory joined.

This CDR3 contains 14 residues. The germline gives CDR1 SGDLS, CDR2 YYNGEE. V was shortened by 4 bases and J by 4 bases, with 12 bases between the two germline ends. The chain employs TRBV9 and TRBJ2-1; no definite D call. The sample taken for sequencing was PBMCs or a T cell subset sorted from them (not recorded which). The receptor's source is an adult woman who had mild COVID-19 (a few samples of this study predate the infection). Cell type and time point are not known. CDR3: CASSPFRVYNEQFF. The CDR3, as DNA: TGTGCCAGCAGCCCCTTTAGGGTATACAATGAGCAGTTCTTC.